This is a list of T cell receptor beta chains from one sample in a study of cytomegalovirus exposure and HLA in healthy donors. Produced via immunoSEQ multiplex PCR; TCRdb's table is partial and in-frame only. The table records approximately 190,000 clones, approximately 88% of them present only once. Material for sequencing was PBMCs. These receptor sequences come from a woman aged 45-59 years in good health and CMV-seropositive. Each CDR3 is given with its conserved first and last residue. A D gene is named only where the DNA matches it firmly. The size field is filled for only some rows; it gives once, few, many or a size class.

clone size	V gene	J gene	D gene	CDR3 DNA	CDR3 protein
.	TRBV9	TRBJ2-1	.	TGTGCCAGCAGTTATACGGGACTGGACGGCAATGAGCAGTTCTTC	CASSYTGLDGNEQFF
.	TRBV5-1	TRBJ2-5	.	TGCGCCAGCAGCTTGGATAGGAGGGGAGAGACCCAGTACTTC	CASSLDRRGETQYF
.	TRBV7-3	TRBJ1-4	TRBD1	TGTGCCAGCAGCTTCTTGGGACAGGGGAATGAAAAACTGTTTTTT	CASSFLGQGNEKLFF
.	TRBV7-2	TRBJ2-7	.	TGTGCCAGCAGCCGCTCCTACGAGCAGTACTTC	CASSRSYEQYF
.	TRBV7-9	TRBJ1-2	.	TGTTCCAGCAGCTTGTCTGCCGGGGGCTACACCTTC	CSSSLSAGGYTF
.	TRBV27	TRBJ1-2	TRBD1	TGTGCCAGCAGTTTATTATTCCGACAGGGGGGGGATGGCTACACCTTC	CASSLLFRQGGDGYTF
.	TRBV5-6	TRBJ2-7	TRBD1	TGTGCCAGCAGCCGTGGGACAGGAGCCTACGAGCAGTACTTC	CASSRGTGAYEQYF
.	TRBV5-1	TRBJ1-1	.	TGCGCCAGCAGCTTGCTGGGGGCGAACACTGAAGCTTTCTTT	CASSLLGANTEAFF
.	TRBV5-6	TRBJ2-3	.	TGTGCCAGCAGCCCTACTTGGGGGCGAACTAGCACAGATACGCAGTATTTT	CASSPTWGRTSTDTQYF
few	TRBV6-6	TRBJ2-3	.	TGTGCCAGCAGTCGCCCCCTCGGAGGGGTTCCAGATACGCAGTATTTT	CASSRPLGGVPDTQYF
.	TRBV6-6	TRBJ2-1	.	TGTGCCAGCAGTCCTCCCGGGACTTATAACAATGAGCAGTTCTTC	CASSPPGTYNNEQFF
.	TRBV5-4	TRBJ2-1	.	TGTGCCAGCAGCTCCGAACCCCACAGGTCCAATGAGCAGTTCTTC	CASSSEPHRSNEQFF
.	TRBV6-1	TRBJ1-2	.	TGTGCCAGCAGCTACCGGGACAAGGACTATGGCTACACCTTC	CASSYRDKDYGYTF
.	TRBV2	TRBJ2-2	.	TGTGCCAGCAGTGCGTATCCCGGGGAGCTGTTTTTT	CASSAYPGELFF
once	TRBV19	TRBJ2-3	.	TGTGCCAGTTCCGGGGGAGGAACAGATACGCAGTATTTT	CASSGGGTDTQYF
once	TRBV5-4	TRBJ2-2	.	TGTGCCAGCAGCGCCGGGACTTTGAACACCGGGGAGCTGTTTTTT	CASSAGTLNTGELFF
.	TRBV27	TRBJ2-5	TRBD2	TGTGCCACCTCCAGGACTAGCGGGGAAGGAGGGGGAGAGACCCAGTACTTC	CATSRTSGEGGGETQYF
.	TRBV11-2	TRBJ2-5	TRBD2	TGTGCCAGCAGCTTAAGCGGGGGATTCCAAGAGACCCAGTACTTC	CASSLSGGFQETQYF
.	TRBV9	TRBJ2-3	.	TGTGCCAGCAGCCCCTCAGCCGGGACAAGCACAGACACGCAGTATTTT	CASSPSAGTSTDTQYF
.	TRBV5-1	TRBJ2-2	.	TGCGCCAGCAGCTTGGGACAGGTCTTTTCGGCCGGGGAGCTGTTTTTT	CASSLGQVFSAGELFF
.	TRBV27	TRBJ1-1	.	TGTGCCAGCAGTTTATCCGGGGATACTGAAGCTTTCTTT	CASSLSGDTEAFF
.	TRBV6-6	TRBJ1-1	TRBD1	TGTGCCAGCAGACGTAGTAACAGGGGGCCGGGAACTGAAGCTTTCTTT	CASRRSNRGPGTEAFF
.	TRBV28	TRBJ2-7	TRBD1	TGTGCCAGCAGTTACCTAACAGGGGTAGGGTACGAGCAGTACTTC	CASSYLTGVGYEQYF
.	TRBV2	TRBJ2-5	TRBD1	TGTGCCAGCAGTGTCGACCCAAGGACAGGGGGCCAAGAGACCCAGTACTTC	CASSVDPRTGGQETQYF
few	TRBV27	TRBJ2-7	TRBD1	TGTGCCAGCAGTCCTGACAGGGGGCGAAACTACGAGCAGTACTTC	CASSPDRGRNYEQYF
few	TRBV4-1	TRBJ1-5	.	TGCGCCAGCAGCCTCGGAGGACGGAACAATCAGCCCCAGCATTTT	CASSLGGRNNQPQHF
.	TRBV2	TRBJ2-2	.	TGTGCCAGCAGTGAGTTGTTCCCAGGGGCCGGGGAGCTGTTTTTT	CASSELFPGAGELFF
.	TRBV6-1	TRBJ2-2	.	TGTGCCAGCAGTGTGGGCAGCCTTTACGGGGAGCTGTTTTTT	CASSVGSLYGELFF
.	TRBV29-1	TRBJ2-1	TRBD2	TGCAGCGCCGGACTAGCGGGGCCAATTGAGCAGTTCTTC	CSAGLAGPIEQFF
.	TRBV10-2	TRBJ2-5	TRBD2	TGCGCCAGCAGGGGTACAATAGCGGGGGGGTGGGAGACCCAGTACTTC	CASRGTIAGGWETQYF
.	TRBV7-9	TRBJ2-3	.	TGTGCCAGCACTACGGTCGCGGGGGATACGCAGTATTTT	CASTTVAGDTQYF
.	TRBV6-1	TRBJ2-4	TRBD1	TGTGCCAGCCAAGAGGGGACAGGGGGAAACATTCAGTACTTC	CASQEGTGGNIQYF
.	TRBV6-6	TRBJ1-2	.	TGTGCCAGCAGTTCACAGGCCAGCTATGGCTACACCTTC	CASSSQASYGYTF
.	TRBV29-1	TRBJ2-3	.	TGCAGCGTTGAAGATGGGGGGGCGGATACGCAGTATTTT	CSVEDGGADTQYF
.	TRBV7-2	TRBJ2-3	TRBD2	TGTGCCAGCAGCTTCCCAAGCGGGGGGTTCGCAGATACGCAGTATTTT	CASSFPSGGFADTQYF
.	TRBV19	TRBJ1-4	TRBD1	TGTGCCAGTAGGGGCCAAACAGGGGTCCCGATTAATGAAAAACTGTTTTTT	CASRGQTGVPINEKLFF
.	TRBV6-1	TRBJ1-2	.	TGTGCCAGCAGTGCAAGGGGAAATAACTATGGCTACACCTTC	CASSARGNNYGYTF
.	TRBV10-3	TRBJ1-5	.	TGTGCCATCAGGGAGGACTCGGCCAATCAGCCCCAGCATTTT	CAIREDSANQPQHF
.	TRBV27	TRBJ1-4	.	TGTGCCAGCAGTTCTCCGGGACACCTTAATGAAAAACTGTTTTTT	CASSSPGHLNEKLFF
once	TRBV18	TRBJ2-2	.	TGTGCCAGCTCCCCCACAGTGGGCCCGAACACCGGGGAGCTGTTTTTT	CASSPTVGPNTGELFF
.	TRBV5-1	TRBJ2-7	TRBD1	TGCGCCAGCAGCTTAGATAGACAGGGTGGGGACGAGCAGTACTTC	CASSLDRQGGDEQYF
.	TRBV28	TRBJ1-5	TRBD1	TGTGCCAGCAGTCCAAGGACAGGGGGAATCAATCAGCCCCAGCATTTT	CASSPRTGGINQPQHF
.	TRBV7-2	TRBJ2-3	TRBD2	TGTGCCAGCAGCTCGACTAGCGGGGGAGCAGATACGCAGTATTTT	CASSSTSGGADTQYF
.	TRBV7-9	TRBJ2-1	.	TGTTCCAGCGCCCCAGGGGGGAATGAGCAGTTCTTC	CSSAPGGNEQFF